The T cell receptor (beta chain) under discussion was sequenced for a study of beta chain features in type 1 diabetes. Study findings and constraints: Shortening that was moderate but significant affected the TCRB CDR3s of Type 1 diabetes patients in all four CD4+ subsets.

The germline V gene encodes CDR1 GTSNPN and CDR2 SVGIG (reference sequence). The length of the CDR3 is 12 residues. V lost 5 bases and J lost 8, with 15 bases in between. Of note for this clone: What it binds is unknown.

The investigators reverse transcribed all of the isolated RNA, so they sequenced expressed TCRB transcripts. Sequencing was performed with immunoSEQ multiplex PCR; in TCRdb, only in-frame clones are kept and a portion is missing. The table has hundreds of thousands of clones, roughly 12% seen once. This rearrangement joins TRBV30 to TRBJ1-2, with D possibly TRBD1 on 5 matching bases. The TCR originated in a man between 18 and 35 years old with type 1 diabetes. Sequencing was performed on naive CD4+ T cells from blood. CDR3 in DNA: TGTGCCTGGGCCTTCGGGGGGTACGGCTACACCTTC. As protein: CAWAFGGYGYTF.